This TCR beta chain was observed in a study of control samples from healthy donors and cancer patients. Clones were sequenced by immunoSEQ multiplex PCR, and TCRdb holds only the in-frame ones, with some missing. The sample records about 92,000 clones, approximately 82% being singletons. Germline V gives CDR1 SGHRS, CDR2 YFSETQ. This CDR3 is built from 15 residues. Trimming took off 0 bases at V and 3 bases at J, with 11 bases between the two ends. This rearrangement joins TRBV5-1 to TRBJ2-3; the D call may be TRBD1 or TRBD2 (6 bases each). Sequencing was performed on blood. This sequence was found in a woman aged 60-75 years in good health. The CDR3 sequence: CASSLGQGRTDTQYF. The CDR3 nucleotides are TGCGCCAGCAGCTTGGGGCAGGGGAGGACAGATACGCAGTATTTT.